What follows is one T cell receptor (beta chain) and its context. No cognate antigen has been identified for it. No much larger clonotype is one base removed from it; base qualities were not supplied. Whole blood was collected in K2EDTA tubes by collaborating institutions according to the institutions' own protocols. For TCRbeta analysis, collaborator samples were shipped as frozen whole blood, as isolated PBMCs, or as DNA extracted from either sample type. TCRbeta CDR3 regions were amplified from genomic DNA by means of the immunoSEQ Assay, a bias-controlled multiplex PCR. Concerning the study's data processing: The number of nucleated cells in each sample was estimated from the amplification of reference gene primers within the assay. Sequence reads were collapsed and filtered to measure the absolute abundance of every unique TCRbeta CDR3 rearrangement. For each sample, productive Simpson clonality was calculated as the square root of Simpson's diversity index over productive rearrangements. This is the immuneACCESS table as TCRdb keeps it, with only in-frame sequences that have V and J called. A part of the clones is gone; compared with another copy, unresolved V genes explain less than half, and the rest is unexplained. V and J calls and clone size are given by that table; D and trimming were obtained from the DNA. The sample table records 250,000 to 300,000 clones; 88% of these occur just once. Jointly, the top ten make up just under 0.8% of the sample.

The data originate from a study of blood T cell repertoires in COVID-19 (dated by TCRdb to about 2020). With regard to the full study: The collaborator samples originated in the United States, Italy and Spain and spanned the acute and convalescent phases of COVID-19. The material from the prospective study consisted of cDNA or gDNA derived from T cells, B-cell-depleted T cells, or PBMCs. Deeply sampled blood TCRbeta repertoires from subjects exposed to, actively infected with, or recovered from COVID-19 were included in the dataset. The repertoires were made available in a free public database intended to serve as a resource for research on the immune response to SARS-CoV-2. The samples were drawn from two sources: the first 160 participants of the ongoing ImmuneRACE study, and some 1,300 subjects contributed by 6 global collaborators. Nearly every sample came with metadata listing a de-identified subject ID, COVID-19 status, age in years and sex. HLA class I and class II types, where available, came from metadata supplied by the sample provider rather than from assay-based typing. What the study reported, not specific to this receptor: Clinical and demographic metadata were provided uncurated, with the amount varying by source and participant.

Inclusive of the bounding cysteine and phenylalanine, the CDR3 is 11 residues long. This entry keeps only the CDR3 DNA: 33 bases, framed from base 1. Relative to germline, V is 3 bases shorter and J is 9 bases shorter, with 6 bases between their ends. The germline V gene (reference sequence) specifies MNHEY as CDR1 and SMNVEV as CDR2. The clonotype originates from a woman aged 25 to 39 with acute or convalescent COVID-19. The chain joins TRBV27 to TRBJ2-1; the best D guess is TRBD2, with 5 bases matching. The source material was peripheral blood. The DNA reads TGTGCCAGCAGTTTCGGGGTTGAGCAGTTCTTC. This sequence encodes CASSFGVEQFF.